Given below is one T cell receptor beta chain in context. The table lists this clone with a count of one. Its cognate antigen has yet to be identified. It has no much larger one-base neighbor in the sample; base qualities were not kept. In total, over 600 healthy bone marrow donors made up the cohort. At the time of sampling, all cohort members were nominally healthy, though unrecorded immune exposures were likely present. The donor was CMV seronegative and belonged to the group of over 300 seronegative cohort members. A peripheral blood sample was collected from each donor, and TCR beta sequencing was performed on peripheral blood mononuclear cells. The Qiagen DNeasy Blood Extraction Kit was used to extract genomic DNA from the blood cell samples. The entry originates in a study of cytomegalovirus exposure and HLA in healthy donors (dated by TCRdb to about 2017). For the wider study: In an earlier analysis of 550 to 750 of the donors, approximately 300 Gb of sequence data and about 110 million unique TCR beta sequences from about 190 million T cells were reported. Approximately 300 gigabases of sequencing data and around 87 million unique TCR sequences were included in an early release covering several hundred HLA-typed donors. Of the approximately 400 genotyped donors, 65% to 90% were placed in the genetic ancestry cluster associated with self-reported Caucasian donors. The study aimed to test whether signatures of past pathogen exposure could be identified by cataloging public T cell receptors. The study used immunosequencing to profile the T cell repertoires of approximately 630 subjects and linked those repertoires to cytomegalovirus serostatus. A separate validation cohort of approximately 130 different subjects was used in addition to the roughly 700-subject first cohort. To predict cytomegalovirus infection status, the study brought together high-throughput TCR immunosequencing, statistical association of individual TCRs with disease status, and machine learning. A later analysis re-analyzed previously published TCR beta repertoires from 660 or so donors and added high-resolution HLA genotyping to study TCR occurrence patterns. In the later analysis, no new phenotypic data were used to find candidate immune exposures; instead, reliance was placed on TCR beta sequences and their occurrence across donors. An earlier analysis of 587 of the donors used high-throughput TCR beta sequencing to judge whether each TCR beta V gene segment behaved as functional or pseudogenic. Donor age, sex, ethnicity and CMV serostatus were collected together with the repertoire data. Genome-wide SNP genotypes for about three fifths of the roughly 670 donors were used in a later genetic analysis, which treated that subset as a discovery cohort. Every discovery cohort repertoire had been produced on one sequencing platform. Class I and class II HLA loci were covered by the typing at four-digit resolution. The number of donors typed differed by locus, with 629-630 for A, B, C, DRB1 and DQB1, roughly 520 for DQA1, 600 to 610 for DPA1, and some 450 for DPB1. Five DR-DQ haplotypes were handled as single units for association and clustering, since linkage in the cohort was strong. Among 350 to 400 genotyped donors of the cohort, an average of around 240,000 unique TCR beta nucleotide sequences were sequenced per donor, about a sixth of them non-productive. What the research found in general, with its limitations: The authors suggested that the approach could potentially be extended to other disease states and immunological phenotypes. A few of the identified cytomegalovirus-associated TCR beta chains were confirmed in vitro to be specific for cytomegalovirus antigens. In a later analysis, the rate of TCR association differed among HLA loci, with DRB1 alleles having the most associated TCRs and HLA-C alleles having the fewest. An association between a missense DCLRE1C variant and V-gene and J-gene trimming of TCR beta chains was found in a later genetic analysis and replicated in an independent cohort. Because HLA typing was unavailable for some donors at each locus, only the typed subset was used in association tests. The study listed 164 TCR beta chains as associated with cytomegalovirus. Most TCR sequences were observed very rarely across donors, whereas some public TCRs were present in many individuals. A cluster of highly shared sequence variants was judged likely to be a technical artifact of the sequencing pipeline. In a later genetic analysis, fewer N-insertions in productive TCRs were reported among donors in an Asian-associated ancestry cluster than the 666-donor mean. The classifier was reported to diagnose cytomegalovirus status with high specificity and sensitivity in both the original cohort and the validation cohort. Over 15 rarely observed V segments, including chromosome 9 orphons, were excluded from the earlier analysis of just under 600 of the donors because counts were too low. Presence/absence analyses assumed roughly uniform sequencing depth across donors, an assumption that may not hold. In a later analysis, HLA-associated TCR beta chains were found to be more clonally expanded and to have lower generation probabilities than equally common non-associated chains. A later analysis found that most CMV-associated TCR beta chains appeared HLA-restricted, with HLA associations seemingly driven largely by CMV exposure. CMV serostatus was the only immune exposure information available for the cohort. Strong co-occurrence of HLA alleles, especially DR and DQ, made assigning TCR associations to individual alleles difficult. In an earlier analysis of some 550 of the donors, most TCR beta V segments were observed in productive rearrangements about 87% or about 30% of the time, broadly matching IMGT annotations. Correlated functional status among segregating V segments might reflect linkage disequilibrium, but an unknown experimental factor could not be ruled out. In a later analysis, 16,951 TCR beta sequences were associated with specific HLA alleles at a false discovery rate of 0.05. This cohort had only TCR beta chains sequenced, and the lack of alpha or paired-chain data limited which features could be detected. A further reported finding was that TCR beta sequences accurately predicted the HLA-A and HLA-B alleles for most subjects in the first cohort. Several of the top co-occurrence clusters appeared to be linked to parvovirus B19, influenza, CMV and Epstein-Barr virus, according to a later analysis.

The library relied on the immunoSEQ multiplex PCR assay. For the multiplex PCR, a mixture combining 60 forward primers for TCR Vbeta segments and 13 reverse primers for TCR Jbeta segments was used. The CDR3 region of rearranged TCR beta genes was amplified from genomic DNA by a multiplex PCR assay. On the Illumina HiSeq System, the amplified TCR beta libraries were sequenced as 87-base-pair reads. From the authors' description of their analysis: In a later analysis, 77 million or so unique TCR beta chains were counted across the roughly 670 repertoires, and some 10 million of these chains were shared by at least two donors. Raw reads were error-corrected and collapsed into unique sequences by a nearest-neighbor algorithm in which closely related sequences were merged to remove PCR and sequencing errors. To assign V, D and J gene segments, CDR3 sequences were aligned to IMGT reference sequences. For a sequence to be retained, a match of at least six nucleotides to both a V gene segment and a J gene segment was required. Rearrangements were classified as productive when the CDR3 lacked stop codons and remained in frame with V and J, and all other rearrangements were classified as non-productive. CDR3 was defined by IMGT convention, running from the second conserved V-encoded cysteine to the conserved J-encoded phenylalanine. In an earlier analysis of 550 to 650 of the donors, sequences lacking an unambiguous match to a single V gene segment were excluded. In an earlier analysis of a few hundred of the donors, V segments were called functional above 56.7% productive rearrangements and were called segregating when the between-donor standard deviation exceeded 5%. To diagnose cytomegalovirus status from the catalog of TCR beta chain sequences, a statistical classification framework was built. In a later analysis, V and J genes were assigned by comparing TCR nucleotide sequences against IMGT/GENE-DB human TR gene sequences. In a later analysis, CDR3 sequences and most-parsimonious VDJ recombination scenarios were assigned using the TCRdist pipeline. A later analysis defined each TCR beta chain by its CDR3 amino acid sequence plus V-gene family, and excluded reads lacking a unique V-gene family. In a later analysis, 450 to 600 highly shared, low-generation-probability nucleotide sequences were removed to address suspected cross-contamination and a sequencing artifact. In a later analysis, a clonal expansion index was calculated for each public chain from normalized within-repertoire ranks of inferred template counts. Generation probabilities in a later analysis came from a VDJ recombination model fitted to out-of-frame rearrangements, and those results were checked against IGoR. In a later analysis, TCR-TCR, TCR-HLA and TCR-CMV co-occurrence was scored with hypergeometric tests, and a repertoire-size bias correction was applied to TCR pairs. In a later analysis, false discovery rates were estimated by permuting HLA or CMV assignments 20 times. In a later analysis, co-occurring TCRs were grouped using DBSCAN, with TCRdist sequence similarity added in when clustering inside HLA-allele-positive subsets. For co-occurrence clustering, repertoires with fewer than 30,000 or more than 120,000 public chains were excluded, along with a handful of repertoires with anomalous nucleotide sharing. The source is immuneACCESS, and TCRdb retained only in-frame sequences with V and J called. Part of the clones is not carried over; for the studies checked, unresolved V genes explain less than half of this, and the remainder is unexplained. That table supplies the V and J calls and clone size; D and trimming were determined from the DNA. The sample has roughly 160,000 clones on record, approximately 74% of them singletons. 2.8% of the sample is held by the ten biggest clonotypes.

This clonotype was sampled from a woman under 40 in good health and CMV-seronegative. Specimen: PBMCs.

At the DNA level, the sequence is TGTGCCAGCAGCTTGATTACTAGCGAAGAGACCCAGTACTTC. Translation gives CASSLITSEETQYF. The V and J genes are TRBV5-6 and TRBJ2-5; TRBD2 agrees with 7 junctional bases. From cysteine to phenylalanine, the CDR3 is 14 amino acids long. The DNA shown is the 42-base CDR3, in frame from base 1. Germline trimming amounts to 1 base on V and 3 bases on J, with 3 as the count of junction bases outside the gene matches. Reading the germline V gene gives CDR1 SGHDT and CDR2 YYEEEE.